Detailed here is one T cell receptor beta chain. What it recognizes is unknown. CDR1 and CDR2 (germline): SGHRS, YFSETQ. Trimming pared 4 bases from V and 4 bases from J, leaving 14 bases between. This CDR3 spans 14 amino acids. Stimulation used approximately 10 ug/mL lysate from CMV-infected fibroblasts. Sorting of responding CD4+ T cells relied on upregulated CD40 ligand together with CD69. The immunoSEQ assay was version 4, run in survey mode. Assay: immunoSEQ multiplex PCR; the TCRdb copy retains only in-frame clones and omits some. The profile shows around 7,500 clones, 70% to 80% of them singletons. These data come from a study of persistence of HIV-infected CD4 T cells. Study observations and caveats: Compared with CD3/CD28-stimulated cells, CMV- and Gag-responding cells showed lower TCRbeta richness.

The chain has TRBV5-1 and TRBJ1-2; D ambiguous. The sample was CD4+ T cells sorted from PBMCs after approximately 19-hour stimulation, taken from a patient who received antiretroviral therapy. This clonotype originated in an adult woman with HIV who was CMV-seropositive. The CDR3 nucleotides read TGCGCCAGCAGCCCAGACCCTGACGTCTATGGCTACACCTTC. It specifies CASSPDPDVYGYTF. Supplemented by reference TRBV5-1 and TRBJ1-2, the full variable domain reads KAGVTQTPRYLIKTRGQQVTLSCSPISGHRSVSWYQQTPGQGLQFLFEYFSETQRNKGNFPGRFSGRQFSNSRSEMNVSTLELGDSALYLCASSPDPDVYGYTFGSGTRLTVV.